The 13 T cell receptor beta chains presented below share a single source sample, sequenced in a study of human T cells and chemical hapten exposure. Time point reported: healthy volunteer bleed at 6 weeks. Before extraction, the whole blood was not fractionated, and total RNA was taken from it. TCRdb reanalysed the RACE reads using MiXCR and keeps one entry per CDR3 protein. This table holds 65,000 to 95,000 distinct CDR3 sequences, 8.6% found once. The sequenced sample consisted of whole blood. These receptors were taken from a female donor in good health. Some clones in this sample may be carry-over from other donors' samples.

This clonotype was observed a handful of times. V usage is TRBV5-1 and J usage is TRBJ2-3, with 8 bases fitting TRBD2. Germline CDR1 and CDR2: SGHRS and YFSETQ. J gave up 2 bases and V 2 bases, and 7 bases lay outside the gene matches. This CDR3 region has 16 residues. CDR3 region: CASSFSAGGNTDTQYF. The CDR3 coding sequence is TGCGCCAGCAGCTTCAGCGCGGGGGGAAACACAGATACGCAGTATTTT. Together with reference TRBV5-1 and TRBJ2-3, the CDR3 gives the full variable domain: KAGVTQTPRYLIKTRGQQVTLSCSPISGHRSVSWYQQTPGQGLQFLFEYFSETQRNKGNFPGRFSGRQFSNSRSEMNVSTLELGDSALYLCASSFSAGGNTDTQYFGPGTRLTVL.

The sample holds a few counts of this clonotype. The rearrangement uses TRBV5-6 and TRBJ2-7; D might be TRBD2 (6 bases). V was clipped by 4 bases and J by 9 bases, with 23 bases between them. Looked up from germline, CDR1 is SGHDT and CDR2 is YYEEEE. The CDR3 is 15 amino acids. The CDR3 here is CASSPGTEPLRGQYF. The CDR3 region has the DNA TGTGCCAGCAGCCCTGGGACTGAACCCTTACGAGGGCAGTACTTC.

This clonotype was seen at least ten times. The chain couples TRBV29-1 to TRBJ2-1; 7 bases line up with TRBD1. CDR1 SQVTM and CDR2 ANQGSEA come from the germline V gene. CDR3 length: 15 residues. Germline trimming cut 0 bases from V and 9 bases from J; bases unmatched to any gene: 11. The CDR3 reads CSVEEPGQSYSEQFF. Written as DNA, the CDR3 is TGCAGCGTTGAAGAACCGGGACAGTCATATAGTGAGCAGTTCTTC.

This clonotype was seen repeatedly, ten times or more. The chain employs TRBV12-5 and TRBJ1-1; D is uncertain. This CDR3 region has 15 residues. Looked up from germline, CDR1 is LGHNT and CDR2 is FRNRAP. Deletions cut 6 bases from V and 1 base from J, with 15 bases between. DNA for the CDR3: TGTGCTAGTGGCCTCCGGACGGGAGGGAACACTGAAGCTTTCTTT. This translates into CASGLRTGGNTEAFF.

This chain joins TRBV28 and TRBJ2-4; D is unresolved. V dropped 1 base and J dropped 0 bases, with 1 base sitting between them. The germline V gene has CDR1 MDHEN and CDR2 SYDVKM. The CDR3 is 13 amino acids. The CDR3 nucleotides are TGTGCCAGCAGTTTATTAGCCAAAAACATTCAGTACTTC. This translates into CASSLLAKNIQYF.

Many counts were recorded for this clonotype. V and J are TRBV5-6 and TRBJ1-6; no definite D call. CDR1 is SGHDT, CDR2 YYEEEE, per germline. CDR3 length: 14 residues. Trimming took off 0 bases at V and 10 bases at J, with 11 bases between the two ends. Written as DNA, the CDR3 is TGTGCCAGCAGCTTGGGAGGGATACAGTCACCCCTCCACTTT. Amino acids: CASSLGGIQSPLHF. The full variable domain, in which reference TRBV5-6 and TRBJ1-6 provide the parts outside the CDR3, is DAGVTQSPTHLIKTRGQQVTLRCSPKSGHDTVSWYQQALGQGPQFIFQYYEEEERQRGNFPDRFSGHQFPNYSSELNVNALLLGDSALYLCASSLGGIQSPLHFGNGTRLTVT.

This clonotype has a count of ten or more. The V gene is TRBV7-9, the J gene TRBJ1-2, with 8 bases aligning to TRBD1. CDR1 is SEHNR and CDR2 is FQNEAQ in the germline V gene (reference sequence). The CDR3 has 15 amino acids. J was trimmed by 7 bases and V by 1 base; bases with no gene match: 8. CDR3 in amino acids: CASSLGGQGATGYTF. The CDR3 bases are TGTGCCAGCAGCTTAGGAGGGCAGGGGGCTACTGGCTACACCTTC.

This clonotype was detected ten times or more. This chain links TRBV2 with TRBJ1-1; D may be TRBD1 (5 bases). V gave up 6 bases and J gave up 5 bases, with 10 bases separating them. The CDR3 is made up of 12 amino acids. Germline CDR1 reads SNHLY; CDR2 reads FYNNEI. CDR3 in amino acids: CASRLSGTEAFF. The CDR3 coding sequence is TGTGCCAGCAGACTCTCAGGGACTGAAGCTTTCTTT.

The chain employs TRBV10-3 and TRBJ2-7, with 8 bases identical to TRBD2. Germline loops: CDR1 ENHRY, CDR2 SYGVKD. V was pared by 10 bases and J by 2 bases, with 10 bases of the junction left unmatched. This CDR3 has 14 residues. CDR3 coding DNA: TGTGCCAACAGCAGAGAGCGGGGGACCTACGAGCAGTACTTC. Its translation: CANSRERGTYEQYF.

The table lists this clonotype with many counts. The rearrangement uses TRBV2 and TRBJ2-3, with a weak D call TRBD2 (7 bases). The CDR3 totals 16 residues. Deletions cut 2 bases from V and 0 bases from J, with 12 bases between. The V gene's germline CDR1 is SNHLY and CDR2 FYNNEI. The CDR3 reads CASSEWRGPSTDTQYF. For the CDR3, the DNA is TGTGCCAGCAGTGAATGGCGGGGGCCTAGCACAGATACGCAGTATTTT.

CDR3 sequence: CSYNSGGAGTDTQYF. CDR3 DNA: TGCAGTTACAACAGCGGGGGGGCCGGCACAGATACGCAGTATTTT. The chain combines TRBV20-1 with TRBJ2-3, with 10 bases identical to TRBD2. The CDR3 has 15 residues. The junction had 9 bases not matched to a gene; V was cut back by 8 bases and J by 1 base. Per germline, CDR1 DFQATT and CDR2 SNEGSKA (reference sequence).

This clonotype was seen ten or more times. This rearrangement joins TRBV20-1 to TRBJ2-3, with D perhaps matching TRBD1 (5 bases). The CDR3 spans 12 residues. The germline V gene has CDR1 DFQATT and CDR2 SNEGSKA (reference sequence). The ends were cut back, 4 bases at V and 4 bases at J, with 9 bases in the middle. CDR3 in DNA: TGCAGTGCTAAGTGGGGCCCAGATACGCAGTATTTT. Protein: CSAKWGPDTQYF.

There are many counts of this clonotype. The chain combines TRBV13 with TRBJ2-1, with 10 bases aligning to TRBD2. With V trimmed by 4 bases and J by 8 bases, 8 bases remained unmatched. CDR1 and CDR2 from the germline V gene are PRHDT and FYEKMQ (reference sequence). The CDR3 covers 15 residues. CDR3 in amino acids: CASSSRGTSDYEQFF. In DNA, the CDR3 is TGTGCCAGCAGCTCAAGAGGGACTAGCGATTATGAGCAGTTCTTC.